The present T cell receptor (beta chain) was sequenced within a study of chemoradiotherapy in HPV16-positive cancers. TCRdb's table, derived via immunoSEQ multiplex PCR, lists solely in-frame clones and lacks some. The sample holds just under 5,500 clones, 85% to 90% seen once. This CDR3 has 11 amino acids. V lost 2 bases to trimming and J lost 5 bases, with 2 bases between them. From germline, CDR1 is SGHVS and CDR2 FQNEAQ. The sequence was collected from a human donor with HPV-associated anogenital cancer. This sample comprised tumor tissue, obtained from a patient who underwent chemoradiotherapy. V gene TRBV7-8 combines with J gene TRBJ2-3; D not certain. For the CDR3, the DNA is TGTGCCAGCAGCTTAAAAGATACGCAGTATTTT. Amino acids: CASSLKDTQYF.